This T cell receptor (beta chain) was sequenced in a study of radiotherapy plus CTLA-4 blockade in lung cancer. Repertoires were generated with immunoSEQ multiplex PCR, while TCRdb's copy carries only in-frame clones and drops some. The table shows under 45,000 clones, with roughly 73% occurring only once. Trimming cost V 0 bases and J 0 bases; bases outside gene matches: 3. The CDR3 extends over 15 amino acids. Per the germline V gene, CDR1 is SGHRS and CDR2 is YFSETQ. The specimen comprised peripheral blood, sampled from a patient treated with radiotherapy plus ipilimumab. This clonotype was sampled from a human donor with non-small cell lung cancer that progressed on radiotherapy plus ipilimumab. The gene calls are TRBV5-1 and TRBJ2-7; 7 nucleotides match TRBD1. Here the CDR3 DNA reads TGCGCCAGCAGCTTGGAAGCAGGGGGCTCCTACGAGCAGTACTTC. As protein: CASSLEAGGSYEQYF.